The 20 T cell receptor beta chains presented below share a single source sample, sequenced in a study of cytomegalovirus exposure and HLA in healthy donors. Both 60 Vbeta primers and 13 Jbeta primers went into the PCR. Clones were read by immunoSEQ multiplex PCR, and TCRdb kept only the in-frame ones, dropping some. The sample lists about 150,000 clones; around 80% were seen once. Input material: PBMCs. The receptors shown here come from a man between 18 and 35 years old in good health and CMV-seronegative.

There are a few counts of this clone. This sequence joins TRBV6-1 and TRBJ2-3, with a tentative D call TRBD1 (5 bases). V lost 11 bases, J lost 6 bases, and 18 bases lay in between. CDR1 and CDR2 from the germline V gene are MNHNS and SASEGT. The CDR3 extends over 13 amino acids. CDR3 amino acids: CAVSRGYGDTQYF. The DNA for the CDR3 is TGTGCCGTATCTAGGGGTTATGGGGATACGCAGTATTTT.

The gene calls are TRBV27 and TRBJ2-6, with a weak D call TRBD2 (5 bases). Per the germline V gene, CDR1 is MNHEY and CDR2 is SMNVEV (reference sequence). V lost 3 bases to trimming and J lost 4 bases, with 13 bases between them. The CDR3 covers 16 residues. CDR3 in DNA: TGTGCCAGCAGTTTTTTCGGGGAGACCGGGGCCAACGTCCTGACTTTC. Translating it yields CASSFFGETGANVLTF. The entire variable domain, with the rest obtained from reference TRBV27 and TRBJ2-6, is as follows: EAQVTQNPRYLITVTGKKLTVTCSQNMNHEYMSWYRQDPGLGLRQIYYSMNVEVTDKGDVPEGYKVSRKEKRNFPLILESPSPNQTSLYFCASSFFGETGANVLTFGAGSRLTVL.

The rearrangement links TRBV9 to TRBJ2-5; 7 bases map to TRBD2. The trim removed 2 bases at V and 4 bases at J, leaving 8 bases unmatched. Germline loops: CDR1 SGDLS, CDR2 YYNGEE. The CDR3 is made up of 15 amino acids. CDR3 loop: CASSVGGPVGETQYF. CDR3 DNA: TGTGCCAGCAGCGTGGGAGGGCCTGTCGGAGAGACCCAGTACTTC.

The chain recombines TRBV19 with TRBJ2-1; D unclear. Germline V gene data show CDR1 as LNHDA and CDR2 as SQIVND (reference sequence). CDR3 length: 14 residues. V shed 3 bases and J shed 2 bases, with 8 bases lying between them. Written as DNA, the CDR3 is TGTGCCAGTAGTATGACTTCCACCTACAATGAGCAGTTCTTC. Protein product: CASSMTSTYNEQFF. The full variable domain, rest sourced from reference TRBV19 and TRBJ2-1, is DGGITQSPKYLFRKEGQNVTLSCEQNLNHDAMYWYRQDPGQGLRLIYYSQIVNDFQKGDIAEGYSVSREKKESFPLTVTSAQKNPTAFYLCASSMTSTYNEQFFGPGTRLTVL.

This clone was recorded a few times. The chain recombines TRBV6-5 with TRBJ2-7; no clear D. Germline V gene data show CDR1 as MNHEY and CDR2 as SVGAGI. The CDR3 length is 13 residues. V was cut by 2 bases and J by 3 bases, with 8 bases left in between. Written as DNA, the CDR3 is TGTGCCAGCAGTTACGCAACTAACTACGAGCAGTACTTC. Encoded protein: CASSYATNYEQYF.

This chain connects TRBV5-1 to TRBJ2-2; D is unresolved. The V end was cut by 0 bases, the J end by 6 bases, with 6 bases between. This CDR3 spans 13 amino acids. The germline V gene has CDR1 SGHRS and CDR2 YFSETQ. The CDR3 coding sequence is TGCGCCAGCAGCTTGGGTCCAGCCGGGGAGCTGTTTTTT. Translating gives CASSLGPAGELFF.

This clone occurred a few times. The chain is built from TRBV7-2 and TRBJ2-7, with 9 positions matching TRBD2. The CDR3 is 16 residues long. The junction had 9 bases not matched to a gene; V was cut back by 1 base and J by 5 bases. Germline values: CDR1 SGHTA, CDR2 FQGNSA. The CDR3 is CASSLGSTAGGHEQYF. CDR3 DNA sequence: TGTGCCAGCAGCTTAGGATCTACGGCGGGAGGGCACGAGCAGTACTTC.

V gene TRBV5-4 combines with J gene TRBJ2-7, with D perhaps matching TRBD2 (6 bases). Germline V gene data show CDR1 as SGHNT and CDR2 as YYREEE (reference sequence). CDR3 length equals 12 residues. V lost 2 bases, J lost 6 bases, and 9 bases lay in between. CDR3 in DNA: TGTGCCAGCAGCTTTTTGGAGGGCGAGCAGTACTTC. Translation: CASSFLEGEQYF.

This clone was detected only once. The chain is built from TRBV5-6 and TRBJ1-1, with a weak D call TRBD1 (6 bases). The CDR3 is 13 amino acids. CDR1 and CDR2 (germline): SGHDT, YYEEEE. Trimming removed 3 bases from V and 1 base from J, with 7 bases in between. The chain's CDR3 is CASSSTGNTEAFF. The DNA for the CDR3 is TGTGCCAGCAGCTCGACAGGGAACACTGAAGCTTTCTTT. The whole variable domain, filled in from reference TRBV5-6 and TRBJ1-1, reads DAGVTQSPTHLIKTRGQQVTLRCSPKSGHDTVSWYQQALGQGPQFIFQYYEEEERQRGNFPDRFSGHQFPNYSSELNVNALLLGDSALYLCASSSTGNTEAFFGQGTRLTVV.

This sequence joins TRBV28 and TRBJ1-5, with 9 bases lining up with TRBD1. J gave up 2 bases and V 5 bases, and 4 bases lay outside the gene matches. Germline V gene sequence: CDR1 MDHEN, CDR2 SYDVKM. This CDR3 has 15 amino acids. The CDR3 DNA follows: TGTGCCAGCAGTGACCGACAGGGGGGCAATCAGCCCCAGCATTTT. Amino acid sequence: CASSDRQGGNQPQHF.

The chain links TRBV19 to TRBJ2-7; 7 nucleotides align to TRBD1. The CDR3 has 12 residues. CDR1 LNHDA and CDR2 SQIVND come from the germline V gene (reference sequence). Trimming cost V 4 bases and J 6 bases; bases outside gene matches: 3. CDR3: CASSTSGGEQYF. CDR3 nucleotide sequence: TGTGCCAGTAGTACCTCAGGGGGCGAGCAGTACTTC.

The chain joins TRBV5-8 to TRBJ2-1, with D maybe TRBD2 (6 bases). Germline V CDR1 and CDR2: SGHTS, YDEGEE. The CDR3 totals 17 residues. The V end was cut by 1 base, the J end by 5 bases, with 19 bases between. CDR3 amino acids: CASSLQSGLAINNEQFF. The CDR3 region has the DNA TGTGCCAGCAGCTTGCAATCCGGGCTAGCGATTAACAATGAGCAGTTCTTC.

This clone was detected once. The J gene is TRBJ2-3, the V gene TRBV5-1; D remains unclear. The CDR3 is 15 amino acids. Trimming pared 0 bases from V and 6 bases from J, leaving 14 bases between. The V gene's germline CDR1 is SGHRS and CDR2 YFSETQ. CDR3 in DNA: TGCGCCAGCAGCTTGGCAGCCGGTGCGAGGGATACGCAGTATTTT. This translates into CASSLAAGARDTQYF.

The chain links TRBV10-2 to TRBJ2-7; D perhaps matches TRBD2 (5 bases). The germline V gene encodes CDR1 WSHSY and CDR2 SAAADI. This CDR3 region has 14 residues. The V end was cut by 6 bases, the J end by 5 bases, with 17 bases between. The CDR3 bases are TGCGCCAGCAGCACATTGGGTCCCGGGGACGAGCAGTACTTC. Translation: CASSTLGPGDEQYF.

J is TRBJ2-7 and V is TRBV25-1, with TRBD1 identical over 7 bases. Germline loops: CDR1 MGHDK, CDR2 SYGVNS. The CDR3 consists of 14 residues. V shed 6 bases, J shed 1 base, and the junction held 6 bases outside the gene matches. The CDR3 bases are TGTGCCAGCAGCAACCCGGGACAGTCCTACGAGCAGTACTTC. Its protein product is CASSNPGQSYEQYF.

To note about this clone: One end of the junction does not line up with germline, which may come from a read error. The genes are TRBV7-9 and TRBJ2-1; the D is unclear. From germline, CDR1 is SEHNR and CDR2 FQNEAQ (reference sequence). This CDR3 region has 12 residues. For the CDR3, the DNA is TGTTCCAGCAGCCCTACCTACAATGAGCAGTTCTTC. Translated: CSSSPTYNEQFF.

A few counts support this clone. The CDR3 region is CASSLSGLANYGYTF. DNA of the CDR3: TGTGCCAGCAGCTTATCAGGGTTAGCTAACTATGGCTACACCTTC. The chain uses TRBV7-2 and TRBJ1-2; TRBD1 might be the D (5 bases). Germline CDR1 is SGHTA and CDR2 is FQGNSA. The V end lost 2 bases, the J end lost 0 bases, and 10 bases lay between the germline ends. This CDR3 spans 15 amino acids.

The chain joins TRBV4-2 to TRBJ2-7, with 8 bases matching TRBD2. CDR1 is LGHNA and CDR2 is YNFKEQ in the germline V gene. Trimming at V came to 4 bases and at J to 0 bases, leaving 8 bases not matched to a gene. CDR3 length: 16 amino acids. The CDR3 loop reads CASSPSRGGPSYEQYF. DNA of the CDR3: TGTGCCAGCAGCCCCTCCCGGGGGGGCCCCTCCTACGAGCAGTACTTC.

This chain joins TRBV7-7 and TRBJ1-1; a weak D match, TRBD1 (5 bases). The CDR3 covers 17 residues. V lost 5 bases and J 1 base, leaving 20 bases between the germline ends. Germline V CDR1 and CDR2: SSHAT, FNYEAQ (reference sequence). CDR3 in DNA: TGTGCCAGCAGCCCCCTTTTTTTGGGGGGATCGAACACTGAAGCTTTCTTT. Amino acids: CASSPLFLGGSNTEAFF. The entire variable domain, with the rest obtained from reference TRBV7-7 and TRBJ1-1, is as follows: GAGVSQSPRYKVTKRGQDVTLRCDPISSHATLYWYQQALGQGPEFLTYFNYEAQPDKSGLPSDRFSAERPEGSISTLTIQRTEQRDSAMYRCASSPLFLGGSNTEAFFGQGTRLTVV.

The chain uses TRBV9 and TRBJ2-3, with 8 bases that match TRBD2. Germline values: CDR1 SGDLS, CDR2 YYNGEE. This CDR3 has 15 amino acids. Germline trimming cut 0 bases from V and 1 base from J; bases unmatched to any gene: 1. The CDR3 protein is CASSVDGRGTDTQYF. As DNA, the CDR3 is TGTGCCAGCAGCGTAGACGGGAGGGGCACAGATACGCAGTATTTT.